A single sample is the source of the 8 T cell receptor beta chains below, sequenced in a study of blood T cell repertoires in COVID-19. Repertoires were generated with immunoSEQ multiplex PCR, while TCRdb's copy carries only in-frame clones and drops some. The repertoire includes fewer than 130,000 clones, roughly 80% of them detected once, and under 25% sits in the top ten. The source material was peripheral blood. The receptor source for this set is a man between 70 and 80 years old with active or convalescent COVID-19.

The chain combines TRBV11-1 with TRBJ2-7; 11 bases align to TRBD2. The CDR3 is 14 residues long. From germline, CDR1 is SGHAT and CDR2 FQDESV (reference sequence). Losses at the gene ends were 5 bases for V and 4 bases for J; bases not matched to a gene: 4. The DNA for the CDR3 is TGTGCCAGCAGCCTACTAGCGGGAGCTTACGAGCAGTACTTC. Translation gives CASSLLAGAYEQYF.

This clone was counted once. J is TRBJ2-5 and V is TRBV29-1; D may be TRBD2 (6 bases). There are 14 residues in the CDR3. Germline loops: CDR1 SQVTM, CDR2 ANQGSEA. V shed 4 bases and J shed 0 bases, with 12 bases lying between them. CDR3 nucleotide sequence: TGCAGCGTTGTAGGCGCGGGGAACCAAGAGACCCAGTACTTC. Amino acids: CSVVGAGNQETQYF.

The gene calls are TRBV28 and TRBJ1-5; 7 positions agree with TRBD1. Germline assignment: CDR1 MDHEN and CDR2 SYDVKM. Unmatched junction bases numbered 4, after V lost 5 bases and J lost 3 bases. CDR3 size: 14 residues. The CDR3 region has the DNA TGTGCCAGCAGTCGGGGACAGATCAATCAGCCCCAGCATTTT. Protein: CASSRGQINQPQHF. Full variable domain (remainder filled in from reference TRBV28 and TRBJ1-5): DVKVTQSSRYLVKRTGEKVFLECVQDMDHENMFWYRQDPGLGLRLIYFSYDVKMKEKGDIPEGYSVSREKKERFSLILESASTNQTSMYLCASSRGQINQPQHFGDGTRLSIL.

The genes are TRBV28 and TRBJ1-5; 9 bases agree with TRBD1. The germline V gene encodes CDR1 MDHEN and CDR2 SYDVKM. Unmatched junction bases numbered 9, after V lost 7 bases and J lost 5 bases. This CDR3 comprises 15 residues. This chain's CDR3 is CASKKGRQGDQPQHF. CDR3 DNA sequence: TGTGCCAGCAAAAAGGGGCGACAGGGGGATCAGCCCCAGCATTTT.

This sequence joins TRBV11-2 and TRBJ1-5, with 7 bases identical to TRBD1. Germline loops: CDR1 SGHAT, CDR2 FQNNGV. Germline trimming cut 0 bases from V and 7 bases from J; bases unmatched to any gene: 0. The CDR3 consists of 13 residues. CDR3 nucleotide sequence: TGTGCCAGCAGCTTAGAGACAGGGCAGCCCCAGCATTTT. Translating it yields CASSLETGQPQHF.

The genes are TRBV5-4 and TRBJ2-5; 9 bases are shared with TRBD1. Germline CDR1 SGHNT, CDR2 YYREEE (reference sequence). J lost 3 bases, V lost 5 bases, and 8 bases had no gene match. This CDR3 is 15 amino acids long. CDR3 DNA: TGTGCCAGCAGTTCACTTACAGGGGGCAAAGAGACCCAGTACTTC. Translating it yields CASSSLTGGKETQYF.

The J gene is TRBJ2-1, the V gene TRBV11-2, with TRBD2 matching over 7 bases. The CDR3 has 15 amino acids. V was clipped by 4 bases and J by 9 bases; unmatched bases: 12. CDR1 and CDR2 from the germline V gene are SGHAT and FQNNGV. CDR3 coding DNA: TGTGCCAGCAGCTCGGGGGGTGGTAGAGGCACTGAGCAGTTCTTC. Translating gives CASSSGGGRGTEQFF.

The V gene is TRBV6-2 or TRBV6-3, the J gene TRBJ1-5; 12 bases map to TRBD1. This CDR3 has 16 amino acids. Germline lookup yields CDR1 MNHEY and CDR2 SVGEGT. V gave up 2 bases and J gave up 7 bases; unmatched junction bases: 6. CDR3 sequence reads: CASSYGGTGGYQPQHF. The CDR3 DNA reads as TGTGCCAGCAGTTACGGGGGGACAGGGGGCTACCAGCCCCAGCATTTT.